The clone carrying this T cell receptor beta chain was seen repeatedly, ten times or more. This record comes from a study of T cell repertoires in cytomegalovirus infection. V dropped 0 bases and J dropped 2 bases, with 11 bases sitting between them. The germline V gene has CDR1 MGHRA and CDR2 YSYEKL. This CDR3 is built from 15 residues. A single record per CDR3 protein comes from TCRdb applying MiXCR to the reads. Here the sample spans about 300,000 distinct CDR3 sequences, about 8.8% being singletons. The J gene is TRBJ2-7, the V gene TRBV4-1; no definite D call. Sequences were obtained from PBMCs. The TCR comes from a human donor in good health (CMV status not recorded). Some clones in this sample may be carry-over from other donors' samples. The CDR3 here is CASSQDISRTYEQYV. In DNA, the CDR3 is TGCGCCAGCAGCCAAGATATTTCCAGGACCTACGAGCAGTACGTC.